This T cell receptor (beta chain) was recorded in a study of blood T cells in healthy people across ages (dated by TCRdb to about 2015). Background for the entire study: Template switching captured roughly one uniquely barcoded TCR beta cDNA molecule per two T cells in model experiments. Donors were grouped into four age groups: young (average 16 years), middle-aged (about 40), aged (approximately 58) and long-lived (around 80). The study measured age-related changes in TCR beta repertoire diversity using deep sequencing normalized with unique cDNA molecular identifiers. To avoid experimental bias, donors of different ages were spread randomly across the sequencing lanes. The study analyzed two additional independent replicas of 1 million unique cDNA reads from the same blood draw for two donors, one aged 18 to 30 and one aged 80 or older.

A note on this clonotype: Its antigen is currently not known. Per-base qualities were not stored, and no clone one base away is much larger.

Results and caveats for the whole study, not just this receptor: The long-lived group showed more naive CD4+ T cells, fewer expanded clones and increased TCR diversity than the aged group, suggesting age selection. Because profiling used bulk unsorted PBMCs, naive and antigen-experienced compartments could not be compared conclusively. There was a strong correlation between observed TCR beta diversity and the percentage of naive T cells measured by flow cytometry. Because donor CMV infection status was unknown, age-related changes in expanded clonotypes were potentially confounded. Estimates of total diversity based on one million sequenced T cells were regarded as lower bounds and as underestimates. As age increased, observed TCR beta diversity per million T cells dropped in a roughly linear way, and a significant reduction was already evident by age 40.

V ends up 2 bases short and J 11 bases short, with an unmatched junction base count of 4. The germline V gene sets CDR1 to LGHNA and CDR2 to YNFKEQ. The CDR3 covers 12 residues, taking in both the cysteine and the phenylalanine. Only the CDR3 part of the read is kept: 36 bases, read in frame from the first base. Library preparation used 5' RACE. Sequencing was carried out with an Illumina HiSeq 2500. A second PCR of roughly 6 to 11 cycles was performed with a sample-barcoded 5' primer and a J-beta primer mix. A unique molecular identifier was introduced onto each TCR beta cDNA molecule by a template-switch 5' adaptor carrying 12 random nucleotides. Each sample yielded at least 2.5 million CDR3-containing paired-end reads. The Mint cDNA synthesis kit, primed by a TRBC-specific oligonucleotide, was used to synthesize first-strand cDNA from all RNA. After uracil-DNA glycosylase treatment, a first 18-cycle PCR used universal primers M1SS and BC2_uni_R on all cDNA. The paper's data handling went like this. For normalization, 1 million high-quality reads were randomly selected from each sample, with every read carrying a distinct molecular identifier. Reads with shared molecular identifiers were discarded instead of being binned into consensus sequences. MiTCR, run with a Q25 quality threshold and the strictest error-elimination algorithm, handled CDR3 identification, clonotype clustering and error correction. A nonparametric unseen species model using Euler transformation provided a lower-bound estimate of total TCR beta diversity. TCRdb handled the public reads itself, with Q25 trimming in fastp and clone calling in MiXCR, and kept productive beta chains. CDR3 protein duplicates are merged, each entry listing the most common genes and DNA. These V and J calls are TCRdb output, not the study's own analysis. This sample lists a few hundred thousand distinct CDR3 sequences; more than 45% were detected once. Around 53% of the sample goes to the ten largest clones.

Donors were approximately 42 systemically healthy Caucasian individuals from Russia aged roughly 6 to 95 years. Roughly 9 milliliters of peripheral blood were drawn from each donor into EDTA-treated Vacutainer tubes. PBMCs were isolated by Ficoll-Paque density-gradient centrifugation, with at least 7 million obtained per sample. Trizol reagent was used to extract total RNA from the PBMCs, yielding at least 5.5 micrograms per sample. For every donor, flow cytometry on a PBMC aliquot measured the percentage of naive CD45RAhigh/CD27high T cells. The chain employs TRBV4-2 and TRBJ2-5, with 8 bases aligning to TRBD2. The sequenced sample consisted of blood. The origin of this receptor is a man in his sixties in good health. This receptor carries the CDR3 CASSQPGLEQYF. The nucleotide sequence is TGTGCCAGCAGCCAACCGGGACTAGAGCAGTACTTC.